The clone carrying this T cell receptor (beta chain) showed up many times. This record belongs to a study of T-cell memory formation after mild COVID-19. CDR1 is SEHNR and CDR2 is FQNEAQ in the germline V gene (reference sequence). The CDR3 spans 13 residues. With 5 bases removed from V and 5 bases from J, the gap between germline ends came to 12 bases. Using its own MiXCR run on the 5' RACE reads, TCRdb lists one record per CDR3 protein. This table holds around 12,000 distinct CDR3 sequences, about 14% found once. The TCR originated in a man younger than 30 who had mild COVID-19 (a few samples of this study predate the infection). Cell type and time point are not known. This rearrangement joins TRBV7-9 to TRBJ1-2; D may be TRBD1 (5 bases). Sequencing was performed on PBMCs or a T cell subset sorted from them (not recorded which). This CDR3 is CASSLGGVYGYTF. The CDR3 DNA reads as TGTGCCAGCAGCCTCGGGGGAGTATATGGCTACACCTTC. Based on the CDR3 plus reference TRBV7-9 and TRBJ1-2, the full variable domain is DTGVSQNPRHKITKRGQNVTFRCDPISEHNRLYWYRQTLGQGPEFLTYFQNEAQLEKSRLLSDRFSAERPKGSFSTLEIQRTEQGDSAMYLCASSLGGVYGYTFGSGTRLTVV.